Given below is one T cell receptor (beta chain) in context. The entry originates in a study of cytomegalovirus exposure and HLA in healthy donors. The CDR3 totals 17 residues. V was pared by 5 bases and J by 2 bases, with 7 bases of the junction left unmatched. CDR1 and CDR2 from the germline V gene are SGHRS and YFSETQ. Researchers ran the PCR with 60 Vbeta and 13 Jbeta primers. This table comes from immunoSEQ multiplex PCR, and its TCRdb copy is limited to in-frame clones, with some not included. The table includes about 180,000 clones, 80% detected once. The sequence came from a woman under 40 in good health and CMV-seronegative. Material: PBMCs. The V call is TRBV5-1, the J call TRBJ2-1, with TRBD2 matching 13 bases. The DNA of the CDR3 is TGCGCCAGCAGACTAGCGGGGGGGCCAAGGACCTACAATGAGCAGTTCTTC. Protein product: CASRLAGGPRTYNEQFF.